This TCR beta chain was obtained from a study of Graves' ophthalmopathy and Graves' hyperthyroidism. V lost 6 bases to trimming and J lost 4 bases, with 18 bases between them. CDR1 is MNHEY, CDR2 SVGEGT, per germline. The CDR3 has 15 amino acids. Researchers took RNA transcripts and amplified TCR beta CDR3 regions from them. A first-round RT-PCR used HTBI primers, followed by a second-round multiplex PCR. TCRdb called the multiplex PCR reads again in MiXCR, with one record for every CDR3 protein. The table records roughly 420,000 distinct CDR3 sequences, around 21% of them present only once. The table lists this clonotype with many counts.

The clonotype was recovered from a woman between 18 and 29 years old with stable Graves' hyperthyroidism. The chain combines TRBV6-2 or TRBV6-3 with TRBJ1-1, with D maybe TRBD1 (5 bases). The specimen sequenced was peripheral blood. Here the CDR3 reads CASRPHGGGGTEAFF. The CDR3 bases are TGTGCCAGCAGACCCCATGGGGGGGGTGGCACTGAAGCTTTCTTT.